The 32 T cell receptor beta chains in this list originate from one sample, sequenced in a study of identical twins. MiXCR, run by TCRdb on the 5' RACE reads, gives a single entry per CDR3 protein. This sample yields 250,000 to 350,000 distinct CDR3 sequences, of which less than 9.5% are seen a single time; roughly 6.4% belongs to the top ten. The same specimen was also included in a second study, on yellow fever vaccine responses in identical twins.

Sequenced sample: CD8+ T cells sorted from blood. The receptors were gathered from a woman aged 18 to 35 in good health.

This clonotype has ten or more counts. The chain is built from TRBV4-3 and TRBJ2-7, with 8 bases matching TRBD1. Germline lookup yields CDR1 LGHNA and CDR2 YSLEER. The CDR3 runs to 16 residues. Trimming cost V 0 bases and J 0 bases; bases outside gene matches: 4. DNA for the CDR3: TGCGCCAGCAGCCAAGATATCCAGGGGGCCTCCTACGAGCAGTACTTC. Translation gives CASSQDIQGASYEQYF.

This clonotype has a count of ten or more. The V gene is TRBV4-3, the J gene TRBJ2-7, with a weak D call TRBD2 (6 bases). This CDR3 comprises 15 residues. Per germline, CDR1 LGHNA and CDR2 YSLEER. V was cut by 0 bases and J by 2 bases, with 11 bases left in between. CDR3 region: CASSQDPPGAYEQYF. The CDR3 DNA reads TGCGCCAGCAGCCAAGATCCACCGGGGGCCTACGAGCAGTACTTC.

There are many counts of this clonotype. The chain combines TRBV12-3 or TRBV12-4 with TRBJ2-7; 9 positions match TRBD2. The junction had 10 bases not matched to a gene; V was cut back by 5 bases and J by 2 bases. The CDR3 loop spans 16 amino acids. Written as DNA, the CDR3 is TGTGCCAGCAGTCACCCGACTAGCGGAACCGCCTACGAGCAGTACTTC. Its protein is CASSHPTSGTAYEQYF.

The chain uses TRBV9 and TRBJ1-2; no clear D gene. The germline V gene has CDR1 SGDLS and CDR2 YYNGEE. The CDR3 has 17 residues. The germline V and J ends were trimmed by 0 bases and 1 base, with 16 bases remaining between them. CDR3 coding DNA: TGTGCCAGCAGCGTAGACCAGTCCCCAGACTTTAACTATGGCTACACCTTC. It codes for CASSVDQSPDFNYGYTF.

This chain's CDR3 is CASRTGDLTDTQYF. CDR3 nucleotide sequence: TGTGCCAGCCGTACAGGGGACCTCACAGATACGCAGTATTTT. The chain uses TRBV27 and TRBJ2-3, with 7 bases identical to TRBD1. This CDR3 spans 14 amino acids. Germline CDR1 and CDR2: MNHEY and SMNVEV (reference sequence). Unmatched junction bases numbered 7, after V lost 8 bases and J lost 2 bases.

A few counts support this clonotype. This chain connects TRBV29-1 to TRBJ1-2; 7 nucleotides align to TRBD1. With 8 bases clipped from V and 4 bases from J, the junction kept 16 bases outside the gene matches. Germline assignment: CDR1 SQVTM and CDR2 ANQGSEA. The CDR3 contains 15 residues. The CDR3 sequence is CSFMGQPEEGYGYTF. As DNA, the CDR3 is TGCAGCTTCATGGGACAGCCGGAAGAGGGCTATGGCTACACCTTC.

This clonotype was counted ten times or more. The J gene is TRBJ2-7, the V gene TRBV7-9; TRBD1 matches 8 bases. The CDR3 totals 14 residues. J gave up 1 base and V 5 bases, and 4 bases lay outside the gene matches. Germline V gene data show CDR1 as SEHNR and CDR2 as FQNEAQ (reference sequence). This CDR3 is CASSATGGSYEQYF. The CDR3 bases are TGTGCCAGCAGCGCAACAGGGGGTTCCTACGAGCAGTACTTC.

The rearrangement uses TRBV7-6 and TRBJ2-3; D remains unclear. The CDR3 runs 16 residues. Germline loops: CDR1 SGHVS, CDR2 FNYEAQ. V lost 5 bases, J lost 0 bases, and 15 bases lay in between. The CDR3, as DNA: TGTGCCAGCAGCACACCGCTTGGCGGTAGCACAGATACGCAGTATTTT. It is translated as CASSTPLGGSTDTQYF.

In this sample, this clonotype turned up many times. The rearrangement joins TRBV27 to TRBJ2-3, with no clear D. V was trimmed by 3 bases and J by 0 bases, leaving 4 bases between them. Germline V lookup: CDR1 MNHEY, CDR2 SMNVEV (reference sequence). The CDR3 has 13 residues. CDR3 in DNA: TGTGCCAGCAGTTTGGCTAGCACAGATACGCAGTATTTT. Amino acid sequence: CASSLASTDTQYF.

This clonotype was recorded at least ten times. The CDR3 nucleotides are TGCGCCAGCAGCCGGGGAGGGGCTACCTACGAGCAGTACTTC. Amino acids: CASSRGGATYEQYF. V and J are TRBV5-1 and TRBJ2-7; TRBD2 matches 7 bases. Germline assignment: CDR1 SGHRS and CDR2 YFSETQ. V shed 4 bases, J shed 2 bases, and the junction held 6 bases outside the gene matches. The CDR3 runs 14 residues.

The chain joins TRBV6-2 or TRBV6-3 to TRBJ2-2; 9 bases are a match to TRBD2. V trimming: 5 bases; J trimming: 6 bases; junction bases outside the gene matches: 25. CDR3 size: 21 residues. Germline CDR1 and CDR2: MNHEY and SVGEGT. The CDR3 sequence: CASSRASGASGTFRLAGELFF. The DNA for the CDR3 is TGTGCCAGCAGTAGGGCGAGTGGGGCTAGCGGGACCTTTCGATTGGCCGGGGAGCTGTTTTTT.

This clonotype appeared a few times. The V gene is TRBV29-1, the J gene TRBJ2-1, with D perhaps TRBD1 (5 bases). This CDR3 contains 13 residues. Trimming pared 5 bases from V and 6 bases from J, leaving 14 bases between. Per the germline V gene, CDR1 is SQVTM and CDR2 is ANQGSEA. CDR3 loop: CSVLTGRTNEQFF. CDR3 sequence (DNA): TGCAGCGTTCTTACAGGCAGAACCAATGAGCAGTTCTTC.

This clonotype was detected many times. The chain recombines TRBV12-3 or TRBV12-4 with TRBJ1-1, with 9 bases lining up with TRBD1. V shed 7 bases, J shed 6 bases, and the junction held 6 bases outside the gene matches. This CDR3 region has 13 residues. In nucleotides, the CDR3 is TGTGCCAGCACCCAGGACAGGGGACCTGAAGCTTTCTTT. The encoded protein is CASTQDRGPEAFF.

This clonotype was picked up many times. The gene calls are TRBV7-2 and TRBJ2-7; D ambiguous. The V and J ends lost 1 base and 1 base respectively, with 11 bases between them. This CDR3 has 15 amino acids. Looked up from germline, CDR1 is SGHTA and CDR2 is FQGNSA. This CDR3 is CASSLVLAFSYEQYF. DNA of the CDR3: TGTGCCAGCAGCTTAGTTTTAGCTTTTTCCTACGAGCAGTACTTC.

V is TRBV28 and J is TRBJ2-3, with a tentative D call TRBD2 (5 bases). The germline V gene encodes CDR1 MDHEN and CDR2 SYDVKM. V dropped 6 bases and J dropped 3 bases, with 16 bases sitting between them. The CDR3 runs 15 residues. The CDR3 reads CASRLGLRETDTQYF. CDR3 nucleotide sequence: TGTGCCAGCAGACTGGGTTTGAGGGAGACAGATACGCAGTATTTT.

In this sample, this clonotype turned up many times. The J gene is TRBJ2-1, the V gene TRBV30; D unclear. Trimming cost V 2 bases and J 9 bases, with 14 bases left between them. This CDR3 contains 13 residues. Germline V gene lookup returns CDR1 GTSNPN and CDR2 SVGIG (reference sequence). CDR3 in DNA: TGTGCCTGGAGTACAGCCTTCGGCGGTGAGCAGTTCTTC. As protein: CAWSTAFGGEQFF.

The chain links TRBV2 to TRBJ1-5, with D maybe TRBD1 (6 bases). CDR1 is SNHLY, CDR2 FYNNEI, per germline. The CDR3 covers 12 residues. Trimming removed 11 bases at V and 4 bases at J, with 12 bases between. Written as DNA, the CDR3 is TGTGCCGGCGGACAGATTAATCAGCCCCAGCATTTT. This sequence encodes CAGGQINQPQHF.

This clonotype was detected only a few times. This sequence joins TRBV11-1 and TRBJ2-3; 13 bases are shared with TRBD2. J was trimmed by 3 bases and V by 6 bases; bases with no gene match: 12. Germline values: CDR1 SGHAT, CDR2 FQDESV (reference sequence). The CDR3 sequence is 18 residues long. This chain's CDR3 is CASRRPRAGLAGTDTQYF. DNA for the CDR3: TGTGCCAGCAGAAGACCTAGGGCGGGACTAGCGGGAACAGATACGCAGTATTTT.

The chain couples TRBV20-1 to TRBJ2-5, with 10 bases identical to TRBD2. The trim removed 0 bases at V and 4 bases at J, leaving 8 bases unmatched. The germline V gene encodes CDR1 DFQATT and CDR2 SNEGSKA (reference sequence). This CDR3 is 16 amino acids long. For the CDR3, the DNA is TGCAGTGCTAGAGATCTCCTAGCGGGAGTCTTAGAGACCCAGTACTTC. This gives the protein CSARDLLAGVLETQYF.

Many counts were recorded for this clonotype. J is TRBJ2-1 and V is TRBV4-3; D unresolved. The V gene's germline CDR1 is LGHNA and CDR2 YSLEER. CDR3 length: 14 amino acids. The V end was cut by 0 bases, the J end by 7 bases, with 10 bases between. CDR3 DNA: TGCGCCAGCAGCCAAGATTACAGTTTGAATGAGCAGTTCTTC. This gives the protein CASSQDYSLNEQFF.

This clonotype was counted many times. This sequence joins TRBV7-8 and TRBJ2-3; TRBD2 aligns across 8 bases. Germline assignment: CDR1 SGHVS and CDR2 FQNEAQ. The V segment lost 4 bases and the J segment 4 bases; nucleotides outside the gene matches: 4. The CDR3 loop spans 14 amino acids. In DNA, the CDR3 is TGTGCCAGCAGCTGGATCGGGGGGGCAGATACGCAGTATTTT. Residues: CASSWIGGADTQYF.

The CDR3 loop is CASPEGTGGLNEQFF. DNA for the CDR3: TGTGCCAGCCCCGAAGGTACAGGGGGACTAAATGAGCAGTTCTTC. This chain joins TRBV2 and TRBJ2-1, with D possibly TRBD1 on 8 matching bases. V was clipped by 8 bases and J by 7 bases, with 21 bases between them. The CDR3 has 15 residues. The germline V gene encodes CDR1 SNHLY and CDR2 FYNNEI.

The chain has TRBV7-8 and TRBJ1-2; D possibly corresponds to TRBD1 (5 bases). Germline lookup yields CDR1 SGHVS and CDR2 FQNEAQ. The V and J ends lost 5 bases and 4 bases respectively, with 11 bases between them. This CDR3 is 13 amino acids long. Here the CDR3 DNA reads TGTGCCAGCAGCCTCGGAGACAGCTATGGCTACACCTTC. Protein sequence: CASSLGDSYGYTF.

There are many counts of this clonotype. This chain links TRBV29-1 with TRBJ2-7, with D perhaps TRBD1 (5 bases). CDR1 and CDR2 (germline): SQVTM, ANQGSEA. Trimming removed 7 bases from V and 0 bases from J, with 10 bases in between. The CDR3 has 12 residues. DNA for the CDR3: TGCAGCGCAACAGGTAACTCCTACGAGCAGTACTTC. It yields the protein CSATGNSYEQYF.

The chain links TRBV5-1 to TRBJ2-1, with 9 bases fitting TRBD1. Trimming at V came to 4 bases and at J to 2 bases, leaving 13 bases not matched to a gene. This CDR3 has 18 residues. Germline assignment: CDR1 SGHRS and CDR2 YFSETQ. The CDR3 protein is CASSVFSSTGGAYNEQFF. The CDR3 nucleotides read TGCGCCAGCAGCGTATTTAGTAGCACAGGGGGCGCCTACAATGAGCAGTTCTTC.

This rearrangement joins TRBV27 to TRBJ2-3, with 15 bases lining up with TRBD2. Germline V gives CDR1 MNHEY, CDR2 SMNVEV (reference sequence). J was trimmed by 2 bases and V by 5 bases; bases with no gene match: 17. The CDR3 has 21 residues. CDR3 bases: TGTGCCAGCAGTCCGGGGACTAGCGGGGGGCCTCCACATCAAATCACAGATACGCAGTATTTT. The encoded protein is CASSPGTSGGPPHQITDTQYF.

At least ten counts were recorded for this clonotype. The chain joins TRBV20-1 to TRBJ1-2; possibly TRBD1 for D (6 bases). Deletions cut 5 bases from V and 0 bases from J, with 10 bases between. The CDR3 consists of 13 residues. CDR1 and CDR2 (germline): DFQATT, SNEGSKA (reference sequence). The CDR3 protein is CSALQGTNYGYTF. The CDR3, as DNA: TGCAGTGCTCTACAGGGAACTAACTATGGCTACACCTTC.

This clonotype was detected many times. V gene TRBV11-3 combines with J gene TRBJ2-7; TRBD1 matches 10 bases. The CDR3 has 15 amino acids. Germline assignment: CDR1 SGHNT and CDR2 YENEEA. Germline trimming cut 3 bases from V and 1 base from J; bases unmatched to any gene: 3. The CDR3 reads CASSFRDRGSYEQYF. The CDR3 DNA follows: TGTGCCAGCAGCTTCCGGGACAGGGGATCCTACGAGCAGTACTTC.

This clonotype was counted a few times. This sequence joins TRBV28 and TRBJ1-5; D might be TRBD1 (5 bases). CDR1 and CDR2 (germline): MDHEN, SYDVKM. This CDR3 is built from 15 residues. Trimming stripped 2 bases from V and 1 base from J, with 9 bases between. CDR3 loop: CASSLQGSSNQPQHF. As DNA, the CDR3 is TGTGCCAGCAGTTTACAGGGTTCCAGCAATCAGCCCCAGCATTTT.

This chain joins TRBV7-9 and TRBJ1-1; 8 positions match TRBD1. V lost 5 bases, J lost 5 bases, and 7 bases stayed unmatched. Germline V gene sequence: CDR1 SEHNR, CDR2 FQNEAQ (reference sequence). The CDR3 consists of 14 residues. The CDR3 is CASSPGTGLTEAFF. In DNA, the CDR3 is TGTGCCAGCAGCCCAGGGACAGGCTTAACTGAAGCTTTCTTT.

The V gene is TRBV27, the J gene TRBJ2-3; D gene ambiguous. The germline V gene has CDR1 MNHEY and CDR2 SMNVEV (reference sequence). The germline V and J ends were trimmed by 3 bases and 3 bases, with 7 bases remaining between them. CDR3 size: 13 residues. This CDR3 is CASSFVQTDTQYF. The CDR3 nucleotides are TGTGCCAGCAGTTTCGTACAAACAGATACGCAGTATTTT.

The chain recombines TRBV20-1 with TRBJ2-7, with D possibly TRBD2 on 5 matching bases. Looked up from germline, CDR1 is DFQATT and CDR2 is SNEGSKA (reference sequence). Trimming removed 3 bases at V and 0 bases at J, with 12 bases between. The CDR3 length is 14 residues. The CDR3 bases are TGCAGTGCTAGCTCAGCGGAGCCCTCCTACGAGCAGTACTTC. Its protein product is CSASSAEPSYEQYF.